The 15 T cell receptor beta chains presented below share a single source sample, sequenced in a study of blood T cell repertoires in COVID-19. TCRdb's copy holds only in-frame clones and misses some; the assay was immunoSEQ multiplex PCR. The sample records nearly 95,000 clones, roughly 86% being singletons. Sequenced material: peripheral blood. Receptors originate from a human donor with acute or convalescent COVID-19. The donor label of this sample is uncertain.

V gene TRBV6-5 combines with J gene TRBJ2-7, with 8 bases that match TRBD1. The CDR3 runs to 15 residues. V was clipped by 4 bases and J by 6 bases; unmatched bases: 11. The germline V gene has CDR1 MNHEY and CDR2 SVGAGI. Here the CDR3 DNA reads TGTGCCAGCAGTTGGGGTCGGACAGGGAGAGGCGAGCAGTACTTC. It specifies CASSWGRTGRGEQYF.

The CDR3 sequence is CASRGTGQAGANVLTF. The CDR3 DNA is TGTGCCAGCAGAGGGACAGGGCAGGCTGGGGCCAACGTCCTGACTTTC. V is TRBV25-1 and J is TRBJ2-6, with 9 bases fitting TRBD1. CDR1 and CDR2 from the germline V gene are MGHDK and SYGVNS. V dropped 6 bases and J dropped 2; count of bases not matched to a gene: 5. CDR3 length: 16 amino acids.

The chain couples TRBV27 to TRBJ2-7, with no clear D. Germline-derived CDR1 and CDR2 are MNHEY and SMNVEV (reference sequence). V lost 4 bases to trimming and J lost 7 bases, with 14 bases between them. This CDR3 contains 13 residues. The CDR3 is CASSWAHRNEQYF. As DNA, the CDR3 is TGTGCCAGCAGTTGGGCCCATCGTAATGAGCAGTACTTC.

This chain uses TRBV25-1 with TRBJ2-5, with D perhaps TRBD2 (6 bases). Looked up from germline, CDR1 is MGHDK and CDR2 is SYGVNS. Deletions cut 4 bases from V and 3 bases from J, with 9 bases between. The CDR3 contains 13 residues. CDR3 nucleotide sequence: TGTGCCAGCAGTGTGGCGGGAAAAGAGACCCAGTACTTC. It translates to CASSVAGKETQYF.

As DNA, the CDR3 is TGTGCCAGCAGCCTCTCTGAGGGAAACTATGGCTACACCTTC. This sequence encodes CASSLSEGNYGYTF. The genes are TRBV7-8 and TRBJ1-2; D not certain. This CDR3 comprises 14 residues. Trimming removed 5 bases at V and 2 bases at J, with 12 bases between. In germline, CDR1 is SGHVS, CDR2 FQNEAQ.

The V gene is TRBV6-4, the J gene TRBJ2-2; 15 bases fit TRBD2. The length of the CDR3 is 18 residues. Germline V lookup: CDR1 MRHNA, CDR2 SNTAGT. J gave up 9 bases and V 7 bases, and 15 bases lay outside the gene matches. This chain's CDR3 is CASIEHPGTSGGRRELFF. The CDR3 DNA reads as TGTGCCAGCATCGAACATCCCGGGACTAGCGGGGGGAGGAGGGAGCTGTTTTTT.

About this clone itself: One junction end disagrees with the germline gene, perhaps due to a read error. J is TRBJ1-2 and V is TRBV28; the match to TRBD1 covers 10 bases. The CDR3 runs to 14 residues. The V gene's germline CDR1 is MDHEN and CDR2 SYDVKM. The CDR3 nucleotides are TGTGCTAGCAGCCGACAGGGGGCCAACTATGGCTACACCTTC. Translating gives CASSRQGANYGYTF.

This chain connects TRBV7-9 to TRBJ2-7; D is ambiguous. There are 15 residues in the CDR3. V was pared by 0 bases and J by 5 bases, with 14 bases between. Germline CDR1 SEHNR, CDR2 FQNEAQ (reference sequence). The CDR3 region has the DNA TGTGCCAGCAGCTTAGCAGAACAGTCCTCTGACGAGCAGTACTTC. Its translation is CASSLAEQSSDEQYF.

This chain joins TRBV28 and TRBJ1-2, with no clear D. V was clipped by 5 bases and J by 6 bases, with 10 bases between them. There are 12 residues in the CDR3. The germline CDR1 and CDR2 sequences are MDHEN and SYDVKM. CDR3 amino acids: CASSRGGHGYTF. CDR3 bases: TGTGCCAGCAGTCGGGGAGGACATGGCTACACCTTC.

The V and J genes are TRBV28 and TRBJ2-7, with D possibly matching TRBD1 (6 bases). Trimming left V 2 bases short and J 5 bases short, with 16 bases between. CDR3 size: 15 residues. CDR1 and CDR2 (germline): MDHEN, SYDVKM. This CDR3 reads CASSLGGTGFHEQYF. CDR3 DNA sequence: TGTGCCAGCAGTTTAGGGGGAACAGGGTTCCACGAGCAGTACTTC.

The genes are TRBV2 and TRBJ1-5; D unresolved. This CDR3 comprises 13 residues. Germline CDR1 SNHLY, CDR2 FYNNEI. V lost 3 bases to trimming and J lost 7 bases, with 10 bases between them. CDR3 in DNA: TGTGCCAGCAGTGATGGCGGGATCCAGCCCCAGCATTTT. Translation gives CASSDGGIQPQHF. Complete variable domain (other parts from reference TRBV2 and TRBJ1-5): EPEVTQTPSHQVTQMGQEVILRCVPISNHLYFYWYRQILGQKVEFLVSFYNNEISEKSEIFDDQFSVERPDGSNFTLKIRSTKLEDSAMYFCASSDGGIQPQHFGDGTRLSIL.

J is TRBJ2-3 and V is TRBV11-2; tentative D call: TRBD1 (7 bases). Germline V gene sequence: CDR1 SGHAT, CDR2 FQNNGV. The V and J ends lost 5 bases and 2 bases respectively, with 17 bases between them. The CDR3 is 16 amino acids. As DNA, the CDR3 is TGTGCCAGCAGCCCCCGTGCGGGACAGAACACAGATACGCAGTATTTT. Its protein is CASSPRAGQNTDTQYF.

The chain recombines TRBV20-1 with TRBJ1-2; no definite D call. Trimming took 3 bases from V and 8 from J, leaving 10 bases between them. This CDR3 comprises 11 residues. Germline V gives CDR1 DFQATT, CDR2 SNEGSKA (reference sequence). For the CDR3, the DNA is TGCAGTGCTAGTCGACCGGGGGGCTACACCTTC. It yields the protein CSASRPGGYTF.

J is TRBJ2-1 and V is TRBV18, with a possible D match to TRBD1 (5 bases). The CDR3 has 12 amino acids. In germline, CDR1 is KGHSH, CDR2 LQKENI. V lost 1 base and J 7 bases, leaving 5 bases between the germline ends. The CDR3 is CASSPQGNEQFF. Written as DNA, the CDR3 is TGTGCCAGCTCACCACAGGGGAATGAGCAGTTCTTC.

This CDR3 is CASSGTGNQPQHF. The DNA of the CDR3 is TGCGCCAGCAGCGGGACAGGGAATCAGCCCCAGCATTTT. The genes are TRBV10-1 and TRBJ1-5; 9 bases align to TRBD1. The CDR3 spans 13 residues. Losses at the gene ends were 6 bases for V and 4 bases for J; bases not matched to a gene: 1. Germline V gene data show CDR1 as WNHNN and CDR2 as SYGVQD (reference sequence).